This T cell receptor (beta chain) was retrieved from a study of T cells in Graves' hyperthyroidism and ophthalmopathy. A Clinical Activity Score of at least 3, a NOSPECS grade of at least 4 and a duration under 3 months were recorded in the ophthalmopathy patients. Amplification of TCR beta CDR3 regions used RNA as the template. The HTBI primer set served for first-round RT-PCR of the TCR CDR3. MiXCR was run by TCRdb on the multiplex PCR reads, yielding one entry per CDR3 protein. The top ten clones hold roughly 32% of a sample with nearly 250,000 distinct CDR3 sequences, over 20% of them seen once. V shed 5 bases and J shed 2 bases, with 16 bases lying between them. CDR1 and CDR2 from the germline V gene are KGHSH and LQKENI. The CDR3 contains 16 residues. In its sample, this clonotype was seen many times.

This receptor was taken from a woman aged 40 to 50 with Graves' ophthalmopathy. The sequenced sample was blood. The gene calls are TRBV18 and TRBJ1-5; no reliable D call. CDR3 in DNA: TGTGCCAGCTCAAGGTCGGGTGGGCTTGGCAATCAGCCCCAGCATTTT. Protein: CASSRSGGLGNQPQHF.